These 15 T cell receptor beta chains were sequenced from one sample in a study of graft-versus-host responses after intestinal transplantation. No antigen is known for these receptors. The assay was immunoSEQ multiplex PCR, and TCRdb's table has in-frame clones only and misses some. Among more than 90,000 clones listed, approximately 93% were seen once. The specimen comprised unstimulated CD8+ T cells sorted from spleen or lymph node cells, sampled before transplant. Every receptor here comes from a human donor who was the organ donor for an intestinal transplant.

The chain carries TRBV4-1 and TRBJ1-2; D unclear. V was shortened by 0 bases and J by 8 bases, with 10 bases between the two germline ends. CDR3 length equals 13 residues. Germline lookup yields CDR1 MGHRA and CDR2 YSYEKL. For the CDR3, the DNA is TGCGCCAGCAGCCAAGAAGGCTCAGGAGGCTACACCTTC. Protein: CASSQEGSGGYTF.

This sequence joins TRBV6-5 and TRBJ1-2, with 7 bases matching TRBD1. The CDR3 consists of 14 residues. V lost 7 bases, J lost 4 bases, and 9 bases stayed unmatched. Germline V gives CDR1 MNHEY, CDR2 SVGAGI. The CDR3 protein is CASTNGGGGYGYTF. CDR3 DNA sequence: TGTGCCAGCACCAACGGAGGGGGCGGCTATGGCTACACCTTC.

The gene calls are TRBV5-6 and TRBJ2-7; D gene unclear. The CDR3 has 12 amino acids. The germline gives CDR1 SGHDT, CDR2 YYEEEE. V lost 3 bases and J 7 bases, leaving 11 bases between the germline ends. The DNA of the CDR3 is TGTGCCAGCAGCTCGACTCCGGAAGAGCAGTACTTC. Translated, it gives CASSSTPEEQYF.

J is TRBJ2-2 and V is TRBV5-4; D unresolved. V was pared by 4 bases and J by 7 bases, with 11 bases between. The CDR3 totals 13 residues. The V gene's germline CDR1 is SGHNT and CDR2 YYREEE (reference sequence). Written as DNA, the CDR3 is TGTGCCAGCAGCGACCCTGGGGTCGGGGAGCTGTTTTTT. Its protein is CASSDPGVGELFF.

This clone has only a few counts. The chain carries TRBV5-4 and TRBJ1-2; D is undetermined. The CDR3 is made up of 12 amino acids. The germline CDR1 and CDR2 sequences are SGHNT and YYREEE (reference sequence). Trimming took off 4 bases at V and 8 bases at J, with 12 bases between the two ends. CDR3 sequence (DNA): TGTGCCAGCAGCCCTCAAAGTGGGGGCTACACCTTC. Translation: CASSPQSGGYTF. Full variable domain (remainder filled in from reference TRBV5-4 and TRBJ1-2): ETGVTQSPTHLIKTRGQQVTLRCSSQSGHNTVSWYQQALGQGPQFIFQYYREEENGRGNFPPRFSGLQFPNYSSELNVNALELDDSALYLCASSPQSGGYTFGSGTRLTVV.

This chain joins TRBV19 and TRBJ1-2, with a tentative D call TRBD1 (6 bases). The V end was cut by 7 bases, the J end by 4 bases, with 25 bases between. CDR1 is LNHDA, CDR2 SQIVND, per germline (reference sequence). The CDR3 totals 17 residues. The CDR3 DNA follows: TGTGCCAGTACCCTGAGGGGTTATTTCGCAGGGGTCTATGGCTACACCTTC. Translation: CASTLRGYFAGVYGYTF.

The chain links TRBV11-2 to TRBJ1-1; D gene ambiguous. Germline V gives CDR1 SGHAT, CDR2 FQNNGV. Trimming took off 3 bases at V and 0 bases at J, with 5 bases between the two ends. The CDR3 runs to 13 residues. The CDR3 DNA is TGTGCCAGCAGCTTCCGGATGAACACTGAAGCTTTCTTT. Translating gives CASSFRMNTEAFF. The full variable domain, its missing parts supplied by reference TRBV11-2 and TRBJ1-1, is EAGVAQSPRYKIIEKRQSVAFWCNPISGHATLYWYQQILGQGPKLLIQFQNNGVVDDSQLPKDRFSAERLKGVDSTLKIQPAKLEDSAVYLCASSFRMNTEAFFGQGTRLTVV.

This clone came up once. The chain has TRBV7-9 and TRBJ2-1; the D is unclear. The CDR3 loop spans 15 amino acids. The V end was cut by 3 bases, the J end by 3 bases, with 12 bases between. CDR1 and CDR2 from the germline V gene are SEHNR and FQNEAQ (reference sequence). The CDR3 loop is CASSFHQTGYNEQFF. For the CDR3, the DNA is TGTGCCAGCAGCTTTCACCAAACGGGCTACAATGAGCAGTTCTTC.

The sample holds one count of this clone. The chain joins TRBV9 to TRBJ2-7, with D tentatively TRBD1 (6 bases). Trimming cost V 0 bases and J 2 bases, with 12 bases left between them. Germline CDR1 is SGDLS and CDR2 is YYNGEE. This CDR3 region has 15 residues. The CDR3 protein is CASSVGGGQTYEQYF. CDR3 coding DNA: TGTGCCAGCAGCGTAGGAGGAGGACAGACCTACGAGCAGTACTTC.

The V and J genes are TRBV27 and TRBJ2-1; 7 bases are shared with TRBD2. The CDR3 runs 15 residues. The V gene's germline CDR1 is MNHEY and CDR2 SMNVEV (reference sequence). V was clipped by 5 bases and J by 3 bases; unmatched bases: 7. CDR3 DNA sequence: TGTGCCAGCAGTCCACTAGCGTGGGACTACAATGAGCAGTTCTTC. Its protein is CASSPLAWDYNEQFF.

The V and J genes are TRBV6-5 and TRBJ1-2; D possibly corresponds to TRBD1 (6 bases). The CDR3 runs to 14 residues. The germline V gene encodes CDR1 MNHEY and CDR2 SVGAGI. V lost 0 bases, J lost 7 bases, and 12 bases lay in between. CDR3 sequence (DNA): TGTGCCAGCAGTTACTCGAAGGGGGTTTTTGGCTACACCTTC. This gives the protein CASSYSKGVFGYTF.

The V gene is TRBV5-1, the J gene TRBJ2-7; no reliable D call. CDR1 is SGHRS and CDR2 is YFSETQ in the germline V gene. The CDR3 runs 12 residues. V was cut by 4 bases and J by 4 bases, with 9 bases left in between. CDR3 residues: CASSPSGYEQYF. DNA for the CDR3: TGCGCCAGCAGCCCCTCTGGGTACGAGCAGTACTTC.

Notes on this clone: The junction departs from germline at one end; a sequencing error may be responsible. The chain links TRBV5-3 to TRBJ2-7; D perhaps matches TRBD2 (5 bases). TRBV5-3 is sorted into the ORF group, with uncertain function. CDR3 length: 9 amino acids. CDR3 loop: CATRRPFSF. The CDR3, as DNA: TGTGCCACCCGGAGGCCTTTTTCTTTC.

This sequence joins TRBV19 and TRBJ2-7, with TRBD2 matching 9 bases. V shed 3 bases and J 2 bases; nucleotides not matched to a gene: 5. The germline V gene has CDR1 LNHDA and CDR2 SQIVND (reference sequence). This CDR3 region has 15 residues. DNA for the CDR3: TGTGCCAGTAGTATCGGACTAGCGCCCGCCTACGAGCAGTACTTC. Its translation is CASSIGLAPAYEQYF. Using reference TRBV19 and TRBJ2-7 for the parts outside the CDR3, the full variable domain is DGGITQSPKYLFRKEGQNVTLSCEQNLNHDAMYWYRQDPGQGLRLIYYSQIVNDFQKGDIAEGYSVSREKKESFPLTVTSAQKNPTAFYLCASSIGLAPAYEQYFGPGTRLTVT.

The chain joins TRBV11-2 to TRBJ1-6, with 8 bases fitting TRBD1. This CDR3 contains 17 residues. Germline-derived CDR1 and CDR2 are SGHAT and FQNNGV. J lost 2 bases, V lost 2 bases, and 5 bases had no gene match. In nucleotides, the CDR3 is TGTGCCAGCAGCTTAAGGCCAGGGGGCGCCTATAATTCACCCCTCCACTTT. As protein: CASSLRPGGAYNSPLHF.